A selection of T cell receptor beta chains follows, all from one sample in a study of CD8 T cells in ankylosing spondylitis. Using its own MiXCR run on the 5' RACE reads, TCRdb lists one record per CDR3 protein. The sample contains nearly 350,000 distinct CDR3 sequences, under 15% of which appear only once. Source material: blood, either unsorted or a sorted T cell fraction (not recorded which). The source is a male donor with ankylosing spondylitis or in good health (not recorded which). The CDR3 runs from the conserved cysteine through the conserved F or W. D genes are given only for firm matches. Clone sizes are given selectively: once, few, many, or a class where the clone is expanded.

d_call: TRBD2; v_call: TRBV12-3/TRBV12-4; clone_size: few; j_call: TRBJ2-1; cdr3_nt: TGTGCCAGCAGGGGGGGGGGAATAAATGAGCAGTTCTTC; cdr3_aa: CASRGGGINEQFF
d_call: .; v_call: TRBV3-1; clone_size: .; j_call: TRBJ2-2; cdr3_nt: TGTGCCAGCAGCCCACGGGCGCCGACCACCGGGGAGCTGTTTTTT; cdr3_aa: CASSPRAPTTGELFF
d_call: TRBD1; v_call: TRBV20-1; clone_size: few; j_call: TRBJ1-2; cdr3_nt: TGCAGTGCTAGACCCGGACAGGAATATGGCTACACCTTC; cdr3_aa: CSARPGQEYGYTF
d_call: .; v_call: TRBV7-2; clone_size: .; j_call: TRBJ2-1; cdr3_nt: TGTGCCAGCATTACCCGAGTGGACCTTTCCTACAATGAGCAGTTCTTC; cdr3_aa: CASITRVDLSYNEQFF
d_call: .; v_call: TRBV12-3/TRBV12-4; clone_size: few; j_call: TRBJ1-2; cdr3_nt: TGTGCCAGCAGCTCGATTGATGAGGGTAACTATGGCTACACCTTC; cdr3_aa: CASSSIDEGNYGYTF
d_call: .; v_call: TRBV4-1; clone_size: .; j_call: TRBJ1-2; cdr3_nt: TGCGCCAGCAGCCAAGAGGGGATTACAGGGATGCGCTACACCTTC; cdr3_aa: CASSQEGITGMRYTF
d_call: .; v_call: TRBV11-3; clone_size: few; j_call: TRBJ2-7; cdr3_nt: TGTGCCAGCAGCTTAGTTACAGACTCCCCGCAGTACTTC; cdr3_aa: CASSLVTDSPQYF
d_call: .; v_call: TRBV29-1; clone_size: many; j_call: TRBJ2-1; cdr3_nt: TGCAGCGTTGGGGGGGGCTACTCCTACAATGAGCAGTTCTTC; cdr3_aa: CSVGGGYSYNEQFF
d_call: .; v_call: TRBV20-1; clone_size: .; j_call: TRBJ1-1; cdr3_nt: TGCAGTGCTAGAGGGGGGGTGAACACTGAAGCTTTCTTT; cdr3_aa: CSARGGVNTEAFF
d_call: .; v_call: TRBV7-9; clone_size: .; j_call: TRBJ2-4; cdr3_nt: TGTGCCAGCAGCTTACAGCAGGCTATTCAGTACTTC; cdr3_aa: CASSLQQAIQYF
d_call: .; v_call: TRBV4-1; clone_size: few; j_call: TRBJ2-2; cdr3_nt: TGCGCCAGCAGCCAAGTAGGGAACAGGCTCAAGTCGGGTAGGCGCGGGGAGCTGTTTTTT; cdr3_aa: CASSQVGNRLKSGRRGELFF
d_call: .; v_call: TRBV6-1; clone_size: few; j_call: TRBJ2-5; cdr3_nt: TGTGCCAGCAATGAAGCGACGGTGACCCAGTACTTC; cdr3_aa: CASNEATVTQYF
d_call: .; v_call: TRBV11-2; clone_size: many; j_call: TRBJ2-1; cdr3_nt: TGTGCCAGCAGCTTCCGGGACTCTTACAATGAGCAGTTCTTC; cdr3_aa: CASSFRDSYNEQFF
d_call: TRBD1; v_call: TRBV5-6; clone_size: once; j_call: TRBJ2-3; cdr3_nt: TGTGCCAGCAGCTTGGGGACAGGGGCCTTTCATACGCAGTATTTT; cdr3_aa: CASSLGTGAFHTQYF
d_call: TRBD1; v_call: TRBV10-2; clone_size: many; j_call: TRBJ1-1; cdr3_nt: TGCGCCAGCAGTGCGAATAACAGGGGCGCGAACACTGAAGCTTTCTTT; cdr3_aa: CASSANNRGANTEAFF
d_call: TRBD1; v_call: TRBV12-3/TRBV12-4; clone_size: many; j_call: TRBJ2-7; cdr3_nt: TGTGCCAGCAGTCCCGGGACAGGGTGGGACGAGCAGTACTTC; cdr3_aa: CASSPGTGWDEQYF
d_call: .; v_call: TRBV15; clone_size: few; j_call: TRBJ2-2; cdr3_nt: TGTGCCACCAGTTTAGGGTCCGGGGCCGGGGAGCTGTTTTTT; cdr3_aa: CATSLGSGAGELFF
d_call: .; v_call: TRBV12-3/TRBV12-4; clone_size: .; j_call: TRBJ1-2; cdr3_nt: TGTGCCAGCAGTCTCACAGGGTTAAATGGCTACACCTTC; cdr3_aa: CASSLTGLNGYTF
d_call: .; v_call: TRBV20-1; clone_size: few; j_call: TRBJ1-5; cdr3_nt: TGCAGTGCTCACCGGGCCCCCAATCAGCCCCAGCATTTT; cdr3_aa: CSAHRAPNQPQHF
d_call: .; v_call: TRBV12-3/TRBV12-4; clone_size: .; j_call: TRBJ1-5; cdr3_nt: TGTGCCAGCAAGTACAGAGATGGCAATCAGCCCCAGCATTTT; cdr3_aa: CASKYRDGNQPQHF
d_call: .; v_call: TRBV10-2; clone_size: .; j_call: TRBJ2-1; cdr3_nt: TGCGCCAGCAGTAACCCGACGATCTCCTACAATGAGCAGTTCTTC; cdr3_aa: CASSNPTISYNEQFF
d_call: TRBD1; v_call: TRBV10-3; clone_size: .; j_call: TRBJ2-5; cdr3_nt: TGTGCCATCGGACAGGGGGGCCAAGAGACCCAGTACTTC; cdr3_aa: CAIGQGGQETQYF
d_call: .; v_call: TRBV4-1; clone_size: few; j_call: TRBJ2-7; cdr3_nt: TGCGCCAGCAGCCAGCAAGAGGGGGGTGGTCCCTACGAGCAGTACTTC; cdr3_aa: CASSQQEGGGPYEQYF
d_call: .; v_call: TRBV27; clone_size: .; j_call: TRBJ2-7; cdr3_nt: TGTGCCAGCAGTTATGGTAGGCTAGCGTCGGGCGAGCAGTACTTC; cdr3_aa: CASSYGRLASGEQYF
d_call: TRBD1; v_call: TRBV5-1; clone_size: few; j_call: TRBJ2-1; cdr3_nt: TGCGCCAGCAGCTTACCCCGGGACAGGGGGCGCGAAGGGTCCTACAATGAGCAGTTCTTC; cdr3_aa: CASSLPRDRGREGSYNEQFF
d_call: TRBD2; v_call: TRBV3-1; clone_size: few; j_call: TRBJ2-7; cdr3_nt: TGTGCCAGCAGCCCCGCCAGCGGGAGCTCGGGAGAGCAGTACTTC; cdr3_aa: CASSPASGSSGEQYF
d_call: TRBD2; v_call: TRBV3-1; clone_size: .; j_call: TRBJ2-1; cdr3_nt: TGTGCCAGCAGCCCATCCGGGACTAGCAATGAGCAGTTCTTC; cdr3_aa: CASSPSGTSNEQFF
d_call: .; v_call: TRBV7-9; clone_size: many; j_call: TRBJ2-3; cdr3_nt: TGTGCCAGCAGCCCCCTCGTAGCGGAGGTGACAGATACGCAGTATTTT; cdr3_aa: CASSPLVAEVTDTQYF
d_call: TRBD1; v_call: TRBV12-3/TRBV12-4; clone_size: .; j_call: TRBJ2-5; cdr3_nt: TGTGCCAGCAGGTTGGGCACAGGGGGGCAGAGGCGAGAGACCCAGTACTTC; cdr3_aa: CASRLGTGGQRRETQYF
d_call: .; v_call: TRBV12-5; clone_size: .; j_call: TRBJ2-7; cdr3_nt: TGTGCTAGTGGTCCCGACCCGGGTCCCTACGAGCAGTACTTC; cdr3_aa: CASGPDPGPYEQYF
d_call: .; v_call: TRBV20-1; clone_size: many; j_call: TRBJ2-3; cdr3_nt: TGCAGTGCCCCCGGGACTCGCACAGATACGCAGTATTTT; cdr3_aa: CSAPGTRTDTQYF
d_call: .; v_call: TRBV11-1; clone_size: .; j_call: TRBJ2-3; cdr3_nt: TGTGCCAGCAGCTTCTTGGGCTGGGGGGATACGCAGTATTTT; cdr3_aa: CASSFLGWGDTQYF
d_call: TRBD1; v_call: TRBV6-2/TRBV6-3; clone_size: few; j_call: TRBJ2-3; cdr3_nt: TGTGCCAGCAGACGGACAGGGAGCACAGATACGCAGTATTTT; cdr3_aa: CASRRTGSTDTQYF
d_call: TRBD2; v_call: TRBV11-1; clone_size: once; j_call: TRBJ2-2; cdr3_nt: TGTGCCAGCAGCTTCGCCGGAACTAGCGGTTCGAACACCGGGGAGCTGTTTTTT; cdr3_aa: CASSFAGTSGSNTGELFF
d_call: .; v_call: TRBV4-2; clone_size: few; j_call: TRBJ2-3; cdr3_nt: TGTGCCAGCAGCCAAGAGGCTAGAATTGAGACGCAGTATTTT; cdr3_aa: CASSQEARIETQYF
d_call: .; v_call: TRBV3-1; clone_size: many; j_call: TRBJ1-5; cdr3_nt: TGTGCCAGCAGCCAAGAACCAGGGTATCAGCCCCAGCATTTT; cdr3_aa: CASSQEPGYQPQHF
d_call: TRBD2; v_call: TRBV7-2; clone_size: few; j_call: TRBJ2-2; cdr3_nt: TGTGCCAGCAGCTGGACTAGCGGTATCCTGAGGGGGGAGCTGTTTTTT; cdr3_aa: CASSWTSGILRGELFF
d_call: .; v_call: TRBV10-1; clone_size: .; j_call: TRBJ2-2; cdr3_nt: TGCGCCAGCAGTCACCTCAGGCTGCACACCGGGGAGCTGTTTTTT; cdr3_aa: CASSHLRLHTGELFF
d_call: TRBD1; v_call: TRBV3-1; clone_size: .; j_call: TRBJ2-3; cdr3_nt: TGTGCCAGCAGCCCCGGACAGGGGAAGACAGATACGCAGTATTTT; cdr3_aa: CASSPGQGKTDTQYF
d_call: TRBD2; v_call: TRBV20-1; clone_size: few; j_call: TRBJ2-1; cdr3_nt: TGCAGTGCCCTCACTCGCGGGGGTAGCTCCTACAATGAGCAGTTCTTC; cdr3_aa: CSALTRGGSSYNEQFF